This T cell receptor (beta chain) appears in the sequencing data of a study of blood T cell repertoires in COVID-19. The overall study: COVID-19 samples, acute and convalescent, were from the United States, Italy and Spain.

Methods used by the authors: For nucleated cells, counts were estimated from reference gene primer amplification. The assay was immunoSEQ multiplex PCR, and TCRdb's table has in-frame clones only and misses some. The V and J calls and clone size were taken over from that table, and D and trimming were inferred from the DNA. The data show 150,000 to 200,000 clones, roughly four fifths seen once. This clone appeared a single time. From germline, CDR1 is LGHNA and CDR2 YSLEER. The V and J ends lost 4 bases and 7 bases, in that order; junction bases with no gene match: 10. The CDR3 extends over 15 amino acids.

This clonotype originated in a human donor in a cohort sampled during active COVID-19. The V gene is TRBV4-3, the J gene TRBJ2-1, with 7 bases that match TRBD2. Input material: peripheral blood. The CDR3: CASSRSRGSGNEQFF. CDR3 bases: TGCGCCAGCAGCCGAAGTCGCGGGAGTGGGAATGAGCAGTTCTTC.